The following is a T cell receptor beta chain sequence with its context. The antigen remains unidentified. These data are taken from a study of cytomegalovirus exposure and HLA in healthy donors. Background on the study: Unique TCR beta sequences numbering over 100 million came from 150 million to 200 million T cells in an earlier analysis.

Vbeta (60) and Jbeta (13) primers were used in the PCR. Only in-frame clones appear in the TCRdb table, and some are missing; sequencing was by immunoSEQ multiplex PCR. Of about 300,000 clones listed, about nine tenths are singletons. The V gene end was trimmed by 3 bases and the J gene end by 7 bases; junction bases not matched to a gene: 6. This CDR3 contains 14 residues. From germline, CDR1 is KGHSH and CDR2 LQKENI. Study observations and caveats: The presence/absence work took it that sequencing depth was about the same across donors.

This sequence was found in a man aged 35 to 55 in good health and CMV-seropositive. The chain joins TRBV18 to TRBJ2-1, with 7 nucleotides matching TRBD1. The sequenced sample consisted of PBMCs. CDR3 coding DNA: TGTGCCAGCTCACCGCAGGGGGTAGGGAATGAGCAGTTCTTC. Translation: CASSPQGVGNEQFF.